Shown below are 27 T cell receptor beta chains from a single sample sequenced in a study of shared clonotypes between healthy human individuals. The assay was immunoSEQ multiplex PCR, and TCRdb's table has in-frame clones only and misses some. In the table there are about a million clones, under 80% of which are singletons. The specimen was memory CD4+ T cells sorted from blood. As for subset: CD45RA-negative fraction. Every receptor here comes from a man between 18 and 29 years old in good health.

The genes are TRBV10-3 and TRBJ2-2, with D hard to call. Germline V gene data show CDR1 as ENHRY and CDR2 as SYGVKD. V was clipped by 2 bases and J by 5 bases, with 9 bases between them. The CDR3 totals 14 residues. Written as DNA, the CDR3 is TGTGCCATCAGTGAGGATTTTGGGACCGGGGAGCTGTTTTTT. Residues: CAISEDFGTGELFF.

In DNA, the CDR3 is TGTGCCAGCAGTCCCCTAGGTCTCGTGGACGAGCAGTACTTC. Amino acid sequence: CASSPLGLVDEQYF. This chain links TRBV28 with TRBJ2-7, with no clear D. The CDR3 is made up of 14 amino acids. V was pared by 5 bases and J by 5 bases, with 16 bases between. Germline CDR1 is MDHEN and CDR2 is SYDVKM.

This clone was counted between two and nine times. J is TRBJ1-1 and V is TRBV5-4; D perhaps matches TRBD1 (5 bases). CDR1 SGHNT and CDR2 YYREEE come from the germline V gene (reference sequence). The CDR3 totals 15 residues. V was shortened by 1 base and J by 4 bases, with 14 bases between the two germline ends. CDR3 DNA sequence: TGTGCCAGCAGCTTGAAAGGGGAGGTAGGCACTGAAGCTTTCTTT. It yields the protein CASSLKGEVGTEAFF.

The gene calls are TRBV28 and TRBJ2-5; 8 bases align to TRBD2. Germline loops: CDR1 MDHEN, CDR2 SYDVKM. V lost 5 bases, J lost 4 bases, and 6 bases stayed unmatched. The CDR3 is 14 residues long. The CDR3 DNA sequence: TGTGCCAGCAGTCCGGGGGGGTTAGGAGAGACCCAGTACTTC. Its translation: CASSPGGLGETQYF. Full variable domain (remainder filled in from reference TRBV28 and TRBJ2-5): DVKVTQSSRYLVKRTGEKVFLECVQDMDHENMFWYRQDPGLGLRLIYFSYDVKMKEKGDIPEGYSVSREKKERFSLILESASTNQTSMYLCASSPGGLGETQYFGPGTRLLVL.

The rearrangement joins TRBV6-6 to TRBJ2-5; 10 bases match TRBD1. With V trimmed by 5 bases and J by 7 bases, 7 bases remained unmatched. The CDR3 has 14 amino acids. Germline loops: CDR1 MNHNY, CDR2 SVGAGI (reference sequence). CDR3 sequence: CASSPRTGGGTQYF. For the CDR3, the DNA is TGTGCCAGCAGTCCCCGGACAGGGGGAGGGACCCAGTACTTC.

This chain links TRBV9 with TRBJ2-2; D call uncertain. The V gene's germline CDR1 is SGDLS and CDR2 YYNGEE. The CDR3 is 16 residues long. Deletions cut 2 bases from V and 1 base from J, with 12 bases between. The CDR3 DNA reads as TGTGCCAGCAGCGTGGCTCCGAACAAGAACACCGGGGAGCTGTTTTTT. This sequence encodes CASSVAPNKNTGELFF.

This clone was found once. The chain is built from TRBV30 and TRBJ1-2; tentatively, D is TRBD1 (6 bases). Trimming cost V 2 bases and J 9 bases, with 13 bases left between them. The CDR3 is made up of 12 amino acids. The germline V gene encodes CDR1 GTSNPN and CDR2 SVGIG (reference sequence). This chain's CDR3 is CAWSLVQGRYTF. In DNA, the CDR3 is TGTGCCTGGAGTTTGGTACAGGGTCGCTACACCTTC. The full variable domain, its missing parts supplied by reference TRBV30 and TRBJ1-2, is SQTIHQWPATLVQPVGSPLSLECTVEGTSNPNLYWYRQAAGRGLQLLFYSVGIGQISSEVPQNLSASRPQDRQFILSSKKLLLSDSGFYLCAWSLVQGRYTFGSGTRLTVV.

The CDR3: CASSASSRSDGGTQYF. The CDR3 region has the DNA TGTGCCAGCAGCGCCTCGTCACGGTCTGATGGGGGTACGCAGTATTTT. V is TRBV9 and J is TRBJ2-3; the D gene could be TRBD1 or TRBD2 (5 bases each). CDR1 is SGDLS, CDR2 YYNGEE, per germline. V was pared by 3 bases and J by 8 bases, with 22 bases between. The CDR3 has 16 residues.

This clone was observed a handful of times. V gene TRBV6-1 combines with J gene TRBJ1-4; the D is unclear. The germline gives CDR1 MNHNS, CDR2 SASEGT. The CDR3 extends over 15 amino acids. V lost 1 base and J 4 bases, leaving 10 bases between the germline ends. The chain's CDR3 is CASSEVGSFNEKLFF. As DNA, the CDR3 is TGTGCCAGCAGTGAAGTAGGGTCCTTTAATGAAAAACTGTTTTTT.

Here the CDR3 DNA reads TGTGCCAGCAGCGTAGATGGACAGGGGGCGCGTAGAAACACCATATATTTT. Protein sequence: CASSVDGQGARRNTIYF. The chain links TRBV9 to TRBJ1-3, with 11 bases fitting TRBD1. The CDR3 has 17 amino acids. The V gene end was trimmed by 0 bases and the J gene end by 5 bases; junction bases not matched to a gene: 7. The germline V gene encodes CDR1 SGDLS and CDR2 YYNGEE.

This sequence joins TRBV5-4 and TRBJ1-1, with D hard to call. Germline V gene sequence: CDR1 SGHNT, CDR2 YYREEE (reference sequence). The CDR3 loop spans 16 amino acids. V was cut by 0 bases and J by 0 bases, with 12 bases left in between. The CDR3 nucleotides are TGTGCCAGCAGCTTGGGACGGCTAGGGATGAACACTGAAGCTTTCTTT. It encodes CASSLGRLGMNTEAFF.

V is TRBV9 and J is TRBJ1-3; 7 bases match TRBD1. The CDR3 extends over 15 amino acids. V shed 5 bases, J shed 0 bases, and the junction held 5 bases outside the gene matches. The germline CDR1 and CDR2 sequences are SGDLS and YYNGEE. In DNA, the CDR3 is TGTGCCAGCAGTCTCCGGGACAGCTCTGGAAACACCATATATTTT. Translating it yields CASSLRDSSGNTIYF.

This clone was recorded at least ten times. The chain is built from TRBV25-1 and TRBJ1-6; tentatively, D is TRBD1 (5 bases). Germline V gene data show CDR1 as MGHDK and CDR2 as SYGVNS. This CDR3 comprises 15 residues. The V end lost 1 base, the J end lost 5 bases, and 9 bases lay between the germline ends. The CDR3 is CASSESGRDNSPLHF. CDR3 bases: TGTGCCAGCAGTGAATCGGGCAGGGATAATTCACCCCTCCACTTT.

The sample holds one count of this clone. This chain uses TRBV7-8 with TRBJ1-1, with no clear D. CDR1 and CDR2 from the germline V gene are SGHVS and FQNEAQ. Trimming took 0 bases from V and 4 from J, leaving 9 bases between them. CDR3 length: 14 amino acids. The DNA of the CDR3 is TGTGCCAGCAGCTTAGCTGGTTTGGGCACTGAAGCTTTCTTT. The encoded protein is CASSLAGLGTEAFF. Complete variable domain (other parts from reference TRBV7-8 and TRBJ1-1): GAGVSQSPRYKVAKRGQDVALRCDPISGHVSLFWYQQALGQGPEFLTYFQNEAQLDKSGLPSDRFFAERPEGSVSTLKIQRTQQEDSAVYLCASSLAGLGTEAFFGQGTRLTVV.

CDR3 sequence (DNA): TGCGCCAGCAGCGTGGGGAAGGGGACCGGGGAGCTGTTTTTT. This sequence encodes CASSVGKGTGELFF. The rearrangement links TRBV5-1 to TRBJ2-2; D is perhaps TRBD1 (5 bases). This CDR3 has 14 amino acids. Germline-derived CDR1 and CDR2 are SGHRS and YFSETQ. Trimming left V 4 bases short and J 5 bases short, with 12 bases between.

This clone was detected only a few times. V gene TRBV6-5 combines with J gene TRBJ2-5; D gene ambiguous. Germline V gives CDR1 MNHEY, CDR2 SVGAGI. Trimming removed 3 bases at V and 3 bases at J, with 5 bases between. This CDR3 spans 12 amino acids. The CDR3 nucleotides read TGTGCCAGCAGTTATGGGGAAGAGACCCAGTACTTC. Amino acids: CASSYGEETQYF.

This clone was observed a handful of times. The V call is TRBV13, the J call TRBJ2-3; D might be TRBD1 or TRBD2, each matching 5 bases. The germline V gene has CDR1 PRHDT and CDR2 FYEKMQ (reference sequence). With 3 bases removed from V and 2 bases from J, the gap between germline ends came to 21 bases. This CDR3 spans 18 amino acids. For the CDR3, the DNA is TGTGCCAGCAGCTTGGGACGGGGAAGCGACGTCTTCACAGATACGCAGTATTTT. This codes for CASSLGRGSDVFTDTQYF.

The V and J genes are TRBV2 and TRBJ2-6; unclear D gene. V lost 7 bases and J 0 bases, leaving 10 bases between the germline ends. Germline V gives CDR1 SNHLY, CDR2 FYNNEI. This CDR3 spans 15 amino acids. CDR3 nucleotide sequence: TGTGCCAGCACCGAGAACCCCTCTGGGGCCAACGTCCTGACTTTC. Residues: CASTENPSGANVLTF.

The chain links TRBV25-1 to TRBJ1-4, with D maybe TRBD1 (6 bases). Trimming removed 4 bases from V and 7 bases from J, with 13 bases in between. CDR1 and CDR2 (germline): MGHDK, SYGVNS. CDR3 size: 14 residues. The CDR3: CASSAGQSIEKLFF. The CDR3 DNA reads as TGTGCCAGCAGTGCTGGACAGTCGATTGAAAAACTGTTTTTT.

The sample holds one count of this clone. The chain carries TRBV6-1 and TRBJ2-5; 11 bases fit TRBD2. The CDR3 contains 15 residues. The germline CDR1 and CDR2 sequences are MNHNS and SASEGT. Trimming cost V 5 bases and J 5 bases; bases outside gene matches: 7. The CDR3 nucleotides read TGTGCCAGCAGTCGTAGCGGGGGGGCCGGGGAGACCCAGTACTTC. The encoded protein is CASSRSGGAGETQYF.

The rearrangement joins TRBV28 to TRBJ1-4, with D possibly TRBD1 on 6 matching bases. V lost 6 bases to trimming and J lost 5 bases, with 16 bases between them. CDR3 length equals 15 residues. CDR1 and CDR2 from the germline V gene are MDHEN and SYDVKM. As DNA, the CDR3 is TGTGCCAGCAGCTCCCACAGGGAAAACAATGAAAAACTGTTTTTT. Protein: CASSSHRENNEKLFF.

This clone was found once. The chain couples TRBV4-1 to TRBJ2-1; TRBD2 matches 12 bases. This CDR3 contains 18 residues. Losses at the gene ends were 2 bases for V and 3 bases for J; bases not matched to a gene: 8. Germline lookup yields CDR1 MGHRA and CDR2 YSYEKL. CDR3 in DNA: TGCGCCAGCAGCCAACGACTAGCGGGAGTTAGTAGCTACAATGAGCAGTTCTTC. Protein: CASSQRLAGVSSYNEQFF.

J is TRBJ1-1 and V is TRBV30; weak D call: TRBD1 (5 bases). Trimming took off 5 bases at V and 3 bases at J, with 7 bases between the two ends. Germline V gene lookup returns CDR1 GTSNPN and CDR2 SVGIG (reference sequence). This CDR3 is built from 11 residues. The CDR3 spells CAWGGDTEAFF. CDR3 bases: TGTGCCTGGGGAGGGGACACTGAAGCTTTCTTT.

In DNA, the CDR3 is TGCGCCAGCAGCCAAGGGACAACAGATACGCAGTATTTT. This encodes CASSQGTTDTQYF. The V call is TRBV4-3, the J call TRBJ2-3, with TRBD1 as a possible D gene (5 bases). Germline V CDR1 and CDR2: LGHNA, YSLEER. This CDR3 contains 13 residues. The V gene lost 1 base and the J gene lost 3 bases, with 5 bases spanning the gap.

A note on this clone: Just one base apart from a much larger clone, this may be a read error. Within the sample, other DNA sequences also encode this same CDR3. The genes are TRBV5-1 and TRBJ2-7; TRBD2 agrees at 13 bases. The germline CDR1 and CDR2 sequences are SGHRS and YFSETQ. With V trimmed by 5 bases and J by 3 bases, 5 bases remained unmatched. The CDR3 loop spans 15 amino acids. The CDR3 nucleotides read TGCGCCAGCAGGCCCGGGACTAGCGGGATCTACGAGCAGTACTTC. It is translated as CASRPGTSGIYEQYF.

As DNA, the CDR3 is TGCGCCAGCAGCCAAGGCCGCCAAAACATTCAGTACTTC. Encoded protein: CASSQGRQNIQYF. The chain employs TRBV4-3 and TRBJ2-4; D is undetermined. V dropped 1 base and J dropped 5 bases, with 6 bases sitting between them. In germline, CDR1 is LGHNA, CDR2 YSLEER. The CDR3 is made up of 13 amino acids.

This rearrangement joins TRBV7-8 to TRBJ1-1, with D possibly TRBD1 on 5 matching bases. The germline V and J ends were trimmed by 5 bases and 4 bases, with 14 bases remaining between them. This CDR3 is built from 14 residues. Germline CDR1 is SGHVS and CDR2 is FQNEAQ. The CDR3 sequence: CASSPGLGGTEAFF. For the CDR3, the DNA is TGTGCCAGCAGCCCGGGACTTGGGGGCACTGAAGCTTTCTTT.